This T cell receptor beta chain appears in the sequencing data of a study of T cells in Graves' hyperthyroidism and ophthalmopathy. General observations from the study: Blood shared most expanded thyroid clonotypes above 0.001.

If no ophthalmopathy progression occurred within 18 months, Graves' hyperthyroidism was stable. Subjects aged 18 to 65 presented with newly diagnosed hyperthyroidism of less than 2 months' duration. This CDR3 has 10 amino acids. Germline CDR1 and CDR2: DFQATT and SNEGSKA (reference sequence). Trimming removed 5 bases at V and 6 bases at J, with 8 bases between. This clonotype was seen many times. Its cognate antigen is unknown. Authors of the study amplified TCR beta CDR3 regions from RNA transcripts. First-round RT-PCR of the TCR CDR3 relied on the HTBI primer set. TCRdb used MiXCR to reprocess the multiplex PCR reads, holding one entry per CDR3 protein. The data show around 760,000 distinct CDR3 sequences, over 35% seen once.

What was sequenced was blood. The V call is TRBV20-1, the J call TRBJ2-7; D gene unclear. The clonotype comes from a woman between 40 and 50 years old with Graves' hyperthyroidism. As DNA, the CDR3 is TGCAGTGCTGGACGGCCCGAGCAGTACTTC. Translated: CSAGRPEQYF.